This TCR beta chain is from a study of radiotherapy plus CTLA-4 blockade in lung cancer. Across the study: Among all patients, roughly 17% showed objective responses, while 30% to 35% had disease control. Study results and limitations: Among reported predictors of response, early blood T cell clone dynamics with interferon-beta performed best. After radiotherapy and ipilimumab, tumor-derived clones expanded in peripheral blood.

Trimming took 5 bases from V and 4 from J, leaving 15 bases between them. The germline gives CDR1 MNHNY, CDR2 SVGAGI (reference sequence). CDR3 length equals 16 residues. For this clone: Its specificity is not known.

Here immunoSEQ multiplex PCR was the method, and the copy in TCRdb shows in-frame clones only, minus some. The data show approximately 110,000 clones, with around 84% seen just once and around 3% held by the top ten. Each patient with chemo-refractory metastatic non-small-cell lung cancer was treated with focal radiation plus CTLA-4 blockade using ipilimumab. The sequencing here drew on peripheral blood, taken from a patient treated with radiotherapy plus ipilimumab. This chain connects TRBV6-6 to TRBJ1-6; weak D call: TRBD1 (5 bases). This TCR derives from a human donor with non-small cell lung cancer that progressed on radiotherapy plus ipilimumab. Some clones in this sample may be carry-over from other donors' samples. The CDR3 DNA reads TGTGCCAGCAGTCCCGGGTGGGGCGGGTATAATTCACCCCTCCACTTT. Protein: CASSPGWGGYNSPLHF.